This TCR beta chain was obtained from a study of response to subunit inactivated influenza vaccine. Study-level findings and limits: Authors suggested each seasonal influenza vaccination recruits few new T cells.

TCRdb passed the RT-PCR reads through MiXCR, listing each CDR3 protein once. This table has 650,000 to 800,000 distinct CDR3 sequences, roughly 13% appearing once. This clonotype was seen a few times. Its specificity is not known. Germline V gene sequence: CDR1 SGHVS, CDR2 FQNEAQ. V was pared by 1 base and J by 5 bases, with 11 bases between. The CDR3 length is 15 residues. Material: PBMCs from blood, obtained about 14 days before vaccination. This TCR was sampled from a man aged 50-60 years who received an inactivated influenza vaccine. The genes are TRBV7-8 and TRBJ2-2, with D tentatively TRBD2 (5 bases). CDR3 loop: CASSLVGVTTGELFF. CDR3 bases: TGTGCCAGCAGCTTAGTGGGAGTTACGACCGGGGAGCTGTTTTTT.